Following are 32 T cell receptor beta chains from one sample sequenced in a study of blood T cell repertoires in COVID-19 (dated by TCRdb to between 2020 and 2021). Libraries were constructed by the immunoSEQ multiplex PCR assay. TCRdb took over this immuneACCESS table, retaining in-frame rearrangements with V and J assigned. Such tables are incomplete; in checked studies, under half of the missing clones stem from an unresolved V gene, and the remainder is unexplained. For this sample there are over 200,000 clones; roughly 84% appear just once. The ten largest clones represent 1.9% of the sample. Material for sequencing was peripheral blood. The receptors derive from a middle-aged man with active or convalescent COVID-19.

The V gene is TRBV5-8, the J gene TRBJ2-6; maybe TRBD2 (5 bases). The CDR3 has 16 residues. V was trimmed by 2 bases and J by 1 base, leaving 10 bases between them. CDR1 is SGHTS, CDR2 YDEGEE, per germline. The DNA for the CDR3 is TGTGCCAGCAGCTTTACGAGGGCATCTGGGGCCAACGTCCTGACTTTC. This translates into CASSFTRASGANVLTF.

This clone appeared once. This rearrangement joins TRBV3-1 (or the pseudogene TRBV3-2) to TRBJ1-2; 9 bases align to TRBD1. V was clipped by 6 bases and J by 3 bases; unmatched bases: 8. The CDR3 sequence is 15 residues long. The V gene's germline CDR1 is LGHDT and CDR2 YNNKEL (reference sequence). As DNA, the CDR3 is TGTGCCAGCAGACAATACAGGGGGCGTCACTATGGCTACACCTTC. As protein: CASRQYRGRHYGYTF.

V is TRBV11-2 and J is TRBJ1-1; D not certain. The CDR3 is 12 residues long. V gave up 3 bases and J gave up 10 bases, with 12 bases separating them. Per the germline V gene, CDR1 is SGHAT and CDR2 is FQNNGV. The CDR3 coding sequence is TGTGCCAGCAGCTTTTCGGACGGGAGAGCTTTCTTT. Its translation is CASSFSDGRAFF. The complete variable domain, with remaining parts taken from reference TRBV11-2 and TRBJ1-1, reads EAGVAQSPRYKIIEKRQSVAFWCNPISGHATLYWYQQILGQGPKLLIQFQNNGVVDDSQLPKDRFSAERLKGVDSTLKIQPAKLEDSAVYLCASSFSDGRAFFGQGTRLTVV.

This sequence joins TRBV7-2 and TRBJ2-1; 8 bases match TRBD2. Germline V gene sequence: CDR1 SGHTA, CDR2 FQGNSA. This CDR3 has 15 residues. The V segment lost 1 base and the J segment 10 bases; nucleotides outside the gene matches: 9. CDR3 sequence (DNA): TGTGCCAGCAGCTTAGAACCACAACTAGCGGCGGAGCAGTTCTTC. Its protein is CASSLEPQLAAEQFF.

CDR3: CSVGLARATGELFF. The CDR3, as DNA: TGCAGCGTTGGTCTGGCCAGGGCCACCGGGGAGCTGTTTTTT. The chain carries TRBV29-1 and TRBJ2-2, with D tentatively TRBD1 (5 bases). Looked up from germline, CDR1 is SQVTM and CDR2 is ANQGSEA. V was shortened by 4 bases and J by 4 bases, with 13 bases between the two germline ends. There are 14 residues in the CDR3.

The rearrangement links TRBV30 to TRBJ2-7; D is perhaps TRBD2 (6 bases). Germline lookup yields CDR1 GTSNPN and CDR2 SVGIG (reference sequence). The length of the CDR3 is 13 residues. The V and J ends lost 5 bases and 7 bases respectively, with 18 bases between them. The CDR3 sequence: CAWDPRETREQYF. The CDR3, as DNA: TGTGCCTGGGATCCACGGGAGACGAGGGAGCAGTACTTC.

The genes are TRBV5-1 and TRBJ1-2; the D gene is possibly TRBD1 (6 bases). V was cut by 0 bases and J by 4 bases, with 16 bases left in between. The CDR3 is 16 amino acids. Germline CDR1 is SGHRS and CDR2 is YFSETQ. The CDR3 is CASSLESGGAIYGYTF. In DNA, the CDR3 is TGCGCCAGCAGCTTGGAATCGGGGGGCGCAATCTATGGCTACACCTTC.

This clone occurred once. J is TRBJ2-1 and V is TRBV5-1; D unclear. Deletions cut 5 bases from V and 4 bases from J, with 16 bases between. This CDR3 is 15 amino acids long. Germline V CDR1 and CDR2: SGHRS, YFSETQ. The CDR3 nucleotides are TGCGCCAGCAGTAAAGAGACAAACAGTTACAATGAGCAGTTCTTC. This encodes CASSKETNSYNEQFF.

The chain recombines TRBV10-2 with TRBJ2-1, with 7 bases fitting TRBD2. From germline, CDR1 is WSHSY and CDR2 SAAADI. With V trimmed by 7 bases and J by 4 bases, 7 bases remained unmatched. CDR3 length: 14 residues. The CDR3 bases are TGCGCCAGCACAGGCGGGAGTGTTTACAATGAGCAGTTCTTC. It is translated as CASTGGSVYNEQFF.

This chain joins TRBV5-1 and TRBJ1-2, with 8 bases aligning to TRBD1. The V gene's germline CDR1 is SGHRS and CDR2 YFSETQ. The CDR3 length is 14 residues. V lost 0 bases, J lost 8 bases, and 6 bases stayed unmatched. CDR3 nucleotide sequence: TGCGCCAGCAGCTTGGCCGGACAGGGCGAGGGCTACACCTTC. It translates to CASSLAGQGEGYTF.

As DNA, the CDR3 is TGTGCCAGTAGTCTAACTAGCGCTTCCTACGAGCAGTACTTC. It specifies CASSLTSASYEQYF. The chain recombines TRBV19 with TRBJ2-7; 7 nucleotides line up with TRBD2. Germline CDR1 is LNHDA and CDR2 is SQIVND (reference sequence). V was pared by 5 bases and J by 1 base, with 5 bases of the junction left unmatched. The CDR3 length is 14 residues. The whole variable domain, filled in from reference TRBV19 and TRBJ2-7, reads DGGITQSPKYLFRKEGQNVTLSCEQNLNHDAMYWYRQDPGQGLRLIYYSQIVNDFQKGDIAEGYSVSREKKESFPLTVTSAQKNPTAFYLCASSLTSASYEQYFGPGTRLTVT.

The chain joins TRBV30 to TRBJ2-2; 10 bases match TRBD1. There are 15 residues in the CDR3. The V gene's germline CDR1 is GTSNPN and CDR2 SVGIG (reference sequence). J lost 3 bases, V lost 5 bases, and 6 bases had no gene match. CDR3 sequence: CAWDRGLRDTGELFF. The CDR3 coding sequence is TGTGCCTGGGACAGGGGGCTGAGGGACACCGGGGAGCTGTTTTTT.

This clone came up once. The V gene is TRBV28, the J gene TRBJ2-3, with 7 bases aligning to TRBD1. The length of the CDR3 is 16 residues. CDR1 MDHEN and CDR2 SYDVKM come from the germline V gene. The V segment lost 4 bases and the J segment 6 bases; nucleotides outside the gene matches: 13. The CDR3, as DNA: TGTGCCAGCAGTTCACCCAGGGGGTCCCGAAGGGATACGCAGTATTTT. It specifies CASSSPRGSRRDTQYF. Based on the CDR3 plus reference TRBV28 and TRBJ2-3, the full variable domain is DVKVTQSSRYLVKRTGEKVFLECVQDMDHENMFWYRQDPGLGLRLIYFSYDVKMKEKGDIPEGYSVSREKKERFSLILESASTNQTSMYLCASSSPRGSRRDTQYFGPGTRLTVL.

This clone was detected once. This chain links TRBV27 with TRBJ2-7; 7 nucleotides match TRBD1. The trim removed 1 base at V and 1 base at J, leaving 22 bases unmatched. This CDR3 is 21 amino acids long. Germline-derived CDR1 and CDR2 are MNHEY and SMNVEV (reference sequence). The CDR3 sequence is CASSLFKATGCGQPHSYEQYF. CDR3 coding DNA: TGTGCCAGCAGTTTATTCAAAGCGACAGGGTGCGGCCAGCCACATTCCTACGAGCAGTACTTC.

This chain connects TRBV4-2 to TRBJ1-2; D not resolved. The CDR3 runs 14 residues. Deletions cut 6 bases from V and 1 base from J, with 12 bases between. Germline-derived CDR1 and CDR2 are LGHNA and YNFKEQ. The CDR3 region has the DNA TGTGCCAGCAGTTTAGAGAGCTTTAACTATGGCTACACCTTC. Translated: CASSLESFNYGYTF.

As DNA, the CDR3 is TGCGCCAGCAGTCAGGTTCTTGACAGGGAAACTTACGAGCAGTACTTC. Protein product: CASSQVLDRETYEQYF. The V and J genes are TRBV23-1 and TRBJ2-7; 7 bases agree with TRBD1. TRBV23-1 is noted as an ORF with a role that remains uncertain. Trimming cost V 3 bases and J 4 bases; bases outside gene matches: 12. The CDR3 covers 16 residues.

The rearrangement uses TRBV7-9 and TRBJ1-4; D possibly corresponds to TRBD1 (5 bases). The germline V and J ends were trimmed by 5 bases and 8 bases, with 18 bases remaining between them. Germline V CDR1 and CDR2: SEHNR, FQNEAQ (reference sequence). This CDR3 has 15 residues. CDR3 amino acids: CASSPRGTREEKLFF. As DNA, the CDR3 is TGTGCCAGCAGCCCTCGGGGGACCCGGGAGGAAAAACTGTTTTTT.

The chain has TRBV5-6 and TRBJ1-2; 8 positions agree with TRBD1. The ends lost 3 bases at V and 5 bases at J; junction bases unmatched: 6. Germline V gene data show CDR1 as SGHDT and CDR2 as YYEEEE. The CDR3 is made up of 14 amino acids. Written as DNA, the CDR3 is TGTGCCAGCAGCTGGGGGACAGGCTTATATGGCTACACCTTC. This translates into CASSWGTGLYGYTF.

The chain joins TRBV28 to TRBJ1-5, with unresolved D. The germline V gene has CDR1 MDHEN and CDR2 SYDVKM. V lost 3 bases to trimming and J lost 1 base, with 13 bases between them. The CDR3 has 16 residues. In nucleotides, the CDR3 is TGTGCCAGCAGTTTTTTTGAGGCACCCAGCAATCAGCCCCAGCATTTT. It encodes CASSFFEAPSNQPQHF.

The V call is TRBV9, the J call TRBJ2-5, with D perhaps TRBD1 (6 bases). V lost 3 bases and J 0 bases, leaving 9 bases between the germline ends. This CDR3 contains 14 residues. Germline CDR1 reads SGDLS; CDR2 reads YYNGEE. The CDR3: CASSGWDNQETQYF. In DNA, the CDR3 is TGTGCCAGCAGCGGGTGGGACAACCAAGAGACCCAGTACTTC.

The CDR3 protein is CASSSGGAHSTDTQYF. CDR3 DNA: TGTGCCAGCAGTTCGGGTGGAGCCCATAGCACAGATACGCAGTATTTT. V is TRBV6-5 and J is TRBJ2-3; D not resolved. This CDR3 comprises 16 residues. Germline loops: CDR1 MNHEY, CDR2 SVGAGI. V gave up 4 bases and J gave up 0 bases, with 14 bases separating them.

The chain recombines TRBV5-3 with TRBJ1-5; D is uncertain. TRBV5-3 qualifies as an ORF whose function is uncertain. This CDR3 is 14 amino acids long. The V gene lost 8 bases and the J gene lost 0 bases, with 12 bases spanning the gap. The CDR3 DNA follows: TGTGCCAGGGGAACCGGGGATAGCAATCAGCCCCAGCATTTT. This translates into CARGTGDSNQPQHF.

The rearrangement uses TRBV3-1 (or the pseudogene TRBV3-2) and TRBJ1-1; D ambiguous. V was clipped by 0 bases and J by 1 base, with 12 bases between them. Germline lookup yields CDR1 LGHDT and CDR2 YNNKEL (reference sequence). This CDR3 comprises 16 residues. CDR3 in DNA: TGTGCCAGCAGCCAAGATCGGGAGAGACCGAACACTGAAGCTTTCTTT. Translation gives CASSQDRERPNTEAFF.

V and J are TRBV25-1 and TRBJ2-7; 9 bases match TRBD1. This CDR3 region has 13 residues. Germline V gene sequence: CDR1 MGHDK, CDR2 SYGVNS. Germline trimming cut 10 bases from V and 1 base from J; bases unmatched to any gene: 5. Written as DNA, the CDR3 is TGTGCCACCCGGGACAGGGAGTCCTACGAGCAGTACTTC. Its protein is CATRDRESYEQYF.

A remark on this clone: Additional DNA sequences in this sample encode the identical CDR3. V gene TRBV28 combines with J gene TRBJ1-1; D not certain. This CDR3 contains 13 residues. V dropped 2 bases and J dropped 3 bases, with 7 bases sitting between them. Germline-derived CDR1 and CDR2 are MDHEN and SYDVKM. CDR3 sequence (DNA): TGTGCCAGCAGTTTAAGGAGCTACACTGAAGCTTTCTTT. Translating gives CASSLRSYTEAFF.

The V gene is TRBV15, the J gene TRBJ2-4; TRBD2 might be the D (5 bases). V lost 4 bases and J 1 base, leaving 11 bases between the germline ends. The CDR3 sequence is 15 residues long. Germline V gene lookup returns CDR1 LNHNV and CDR2 YYDKDF (reference sequence). CDR3 sequence reads: CATSTLDLAKNIQYF. As DNA, the CDR3 is TGTGCCACCAGCACTTTGGACTTGGCCAAAAACATTCAGTACTTC.

The chain links TRBV3-1 (or the pseudogene TRBV3-2) to TRBJ2-7; TRBD2 agrees at 7 bases. This CDR3 is built from 16 residues. Germline V lookup: CDR1 LGHDT, CDR2 YNNKEL (reference sequence). The junction had 11 bases not matched to a gene; V was cut back by 1 base and J by 5 bases. The CDR3 protein is CASSQGDGRINHEQYF. In nucleotides, the CDR3 is TGTGCCAGCAGCCAAGGCGACGGGAGGATTAACCACGAGCAGTACTTC.

This clone was observed a single time. This chain connects TRBV6-5 to TRBJ1-6; 9 positions agree with TRBD1. This CDR3 has 15 residues. Germline CDR1 reads MNHEY; CDR2 reads SVGAGI. With 4 bases clipped from V and 7 bases from J, the junction kept 5 bases outside the gene matches. The CDR3 spells CASSLFGQGNSPLHF. For the CDR3, the DNA is TGTGCCAGCAGTTTGTTCGGACAGGGGAATTCACCCCTCCACTTT.

This sequence joins TRBV9 and TRBJ1-2, with D perhaps TRBD1 (5 bases). Germline assignment: CDR1 SGDLS and CDR2 YYNGEE. There are 14 residues in the CDR3. The V and J ends lost 4 bases and 5 bases respectively, with 15 bases between them. CDR3 sequence reads: CASSPSDMLYGYTF. CDR3 nucleotide sequence: TGTGCCAGCAGCCCGTCGGACATGCTATATGGCTACACCTTC. The full variable domain, its missing parts supplied by reference TRBV9 and TRBJ1-2, is DSGVTQTPKHLITATGQRVTLRCSPRSGDLSVYWYQQSLDQGLQFLIQYYNGEERAKGNILERFSAQQFPDLHSELNLSSLELGDSALYFCASSPSDMLYGYTFGSGTRLTVV.

This chain connects TRBV5-1 to TRBJ1-1; perhaps TRBD1 as D (6 bases). The V end was cut by 5 bases, the J end by 3 bases, with 14 bases between. This CDR3 spans 14 amino acids. Germline-derived CDR1 and CDR2 are SGHRS and YFSETQ. In DNA form, the CDR3 reads TGCGCCAGCAGACGGGGGGCGCAGGACACTGAAGCTTTCTTT. It codes for CASRRGAQDTEAFF.

The chain couples TRBV27 to TRBJ2-7; TRBD1 agrees at 10 bases. Germline V CDR1 and CDR2: MNHEY, SMNVEV (reference sequence). The CDR3 is made up of 15 amino acids. V lost 6 bases, J lost 8 bases, and 13 bases stayed unmatched. The DNA for the CDR3 is TGTGCCAGCAGCCCCGGGACAGGGGTAGGGTTTCAGCAGTACTTC. Translated: CASSPGTGVGFQQYF.

This clone was detected once. The chain couples TRBV2 to TRBJ1-2, with 9 nucleotides matching TRBD1. Per the germline V gene, CDR1 is SNHLY and CDR2 is FYNNEI. V dropped 5 bases and J dropped 5; count of bases not matched to a gene: 3. The CDR3 is 13 residues long. DNA of the CDR3: TGTGCCAGCAGTTTGGGACAGGGTTATGGCTACACCTTC. Encoded protein: CASSLGQGYGYTF.